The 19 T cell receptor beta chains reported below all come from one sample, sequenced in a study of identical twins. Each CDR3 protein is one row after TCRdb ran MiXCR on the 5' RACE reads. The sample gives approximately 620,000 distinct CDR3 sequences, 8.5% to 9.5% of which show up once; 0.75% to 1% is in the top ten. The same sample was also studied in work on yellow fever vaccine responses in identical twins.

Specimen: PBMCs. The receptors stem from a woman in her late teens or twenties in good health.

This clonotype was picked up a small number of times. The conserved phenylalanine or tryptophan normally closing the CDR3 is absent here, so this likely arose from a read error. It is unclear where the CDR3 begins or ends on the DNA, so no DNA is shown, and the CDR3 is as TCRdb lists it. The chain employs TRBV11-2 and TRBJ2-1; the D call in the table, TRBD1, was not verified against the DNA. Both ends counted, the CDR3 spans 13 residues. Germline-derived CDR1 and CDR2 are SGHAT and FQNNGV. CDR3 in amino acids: CASSLDRRQGARI.

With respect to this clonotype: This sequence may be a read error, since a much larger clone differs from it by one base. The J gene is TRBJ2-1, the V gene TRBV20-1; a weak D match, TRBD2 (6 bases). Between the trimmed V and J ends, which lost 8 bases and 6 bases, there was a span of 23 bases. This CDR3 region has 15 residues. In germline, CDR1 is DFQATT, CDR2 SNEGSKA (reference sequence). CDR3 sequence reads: CSPIPRGLSPNEQFF. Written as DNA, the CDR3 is TGCAGTCCCATTCCCCGGGGACTTTCCCCCAATGAGCAGTTCTTC.

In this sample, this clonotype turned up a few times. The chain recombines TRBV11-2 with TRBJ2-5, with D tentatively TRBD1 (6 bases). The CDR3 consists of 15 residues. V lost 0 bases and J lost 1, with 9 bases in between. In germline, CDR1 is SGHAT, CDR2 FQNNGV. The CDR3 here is CASSLDRGAQETQYF. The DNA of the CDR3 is TGTGCCAGCAGCTTAGACAGGGGCGCCCAAGAGACCCAGTACTTC.

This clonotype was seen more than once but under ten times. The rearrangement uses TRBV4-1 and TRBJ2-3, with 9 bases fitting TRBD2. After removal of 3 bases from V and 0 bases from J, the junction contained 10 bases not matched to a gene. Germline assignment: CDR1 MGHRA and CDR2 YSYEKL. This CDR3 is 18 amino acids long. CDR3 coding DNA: TGCGCCAGCAGCCAGTCTTCACTAGCGGGTGGTAGCACAGATACGCAGTATTTT. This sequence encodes CASSQSSLAGGSTDTQYF.

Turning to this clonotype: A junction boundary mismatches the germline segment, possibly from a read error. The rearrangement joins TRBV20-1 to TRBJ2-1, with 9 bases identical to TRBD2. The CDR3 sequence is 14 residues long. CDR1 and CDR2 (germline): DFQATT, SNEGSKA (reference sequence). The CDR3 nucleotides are TGCAGTGCTAGGCGGGAGGGGGGCTACAATGAGCGGTTCTTC. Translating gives CSARREGGYNERFF.

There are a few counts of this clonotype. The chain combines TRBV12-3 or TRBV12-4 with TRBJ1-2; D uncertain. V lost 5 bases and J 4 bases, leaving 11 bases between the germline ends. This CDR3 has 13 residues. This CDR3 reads CASSPSLGYGYTF. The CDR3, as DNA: TGTGCCAGCAGTCCCAGTTTAGGCTATGGCTACACCTTC.

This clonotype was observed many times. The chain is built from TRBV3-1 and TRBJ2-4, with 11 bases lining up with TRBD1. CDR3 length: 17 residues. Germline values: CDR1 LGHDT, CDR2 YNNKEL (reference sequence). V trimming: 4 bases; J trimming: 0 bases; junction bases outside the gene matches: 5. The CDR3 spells CASSPTDRGLAKNIQYF. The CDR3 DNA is TGTGCCAGCAGCCCTACGGACAGGGGGCTAGCCAAAAACATTCAGTACTTC.

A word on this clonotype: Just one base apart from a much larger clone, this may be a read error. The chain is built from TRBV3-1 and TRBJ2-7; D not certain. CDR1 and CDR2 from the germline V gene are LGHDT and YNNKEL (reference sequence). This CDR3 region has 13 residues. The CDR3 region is CTSSQAQGYEQYF. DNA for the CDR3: TGTACCAGCAGCCAAGCGCAAGGCTACGAGCAGTACTTC.

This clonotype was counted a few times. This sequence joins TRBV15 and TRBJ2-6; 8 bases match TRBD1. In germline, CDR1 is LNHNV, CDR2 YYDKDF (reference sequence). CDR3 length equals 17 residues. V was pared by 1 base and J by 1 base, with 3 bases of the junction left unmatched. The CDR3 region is CATSRVTGVSGANVLTF. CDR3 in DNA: TGTGCCACCAGCAGAGTGACAGGGGTATCTGGGGCCAACGTCCTGACTTTC.

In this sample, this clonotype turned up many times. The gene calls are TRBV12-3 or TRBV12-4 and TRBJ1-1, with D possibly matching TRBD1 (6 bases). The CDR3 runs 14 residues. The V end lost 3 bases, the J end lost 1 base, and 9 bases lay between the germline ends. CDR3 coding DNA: TGTGCCAGCAGTTTGGGGGCCCGGAACACTGAAGCTTTCTTT. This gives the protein CASSLGARNTEAFF.

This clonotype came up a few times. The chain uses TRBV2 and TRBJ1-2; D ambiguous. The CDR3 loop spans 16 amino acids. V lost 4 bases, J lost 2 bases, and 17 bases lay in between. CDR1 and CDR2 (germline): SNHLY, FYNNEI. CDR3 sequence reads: CASSGSRQAENYGYTF. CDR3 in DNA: TGTGCCAGCAGTGGCTCGCGGCAAGCGGAAAACTATGGCTACACCTTC.

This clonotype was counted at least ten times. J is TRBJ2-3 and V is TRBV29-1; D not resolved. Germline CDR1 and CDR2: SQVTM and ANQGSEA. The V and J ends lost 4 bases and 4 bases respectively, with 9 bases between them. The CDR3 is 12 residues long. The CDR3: CSVGTWADTQYF. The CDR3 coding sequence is TGCAGCGTTGGCACTTGGGCAGATACGCAGTATTTT.

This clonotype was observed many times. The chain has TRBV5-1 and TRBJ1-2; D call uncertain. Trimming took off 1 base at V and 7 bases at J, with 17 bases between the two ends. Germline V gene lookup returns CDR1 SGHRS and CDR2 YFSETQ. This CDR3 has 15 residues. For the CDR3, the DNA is TGCGCCAGCAGCTTGACACTCTCGGACGGCATTGGCTACACCTTC. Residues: CASSLTLSDGIGYTF.

CDR3 nucleotides: TGTGCCAGCATAACCGGAGAGGGGGCGACCACCGGGGAGCTGTTTTTT. Its protein is CASITGEGATTGELFF. This chain joins TRBV2 and TRBJ2-2; 7 nucleotides agree with TRBD1. This CDR3 comprises 16 residues. Trimming at V came to 7 bases and at J to 4 bases, leaving 12 bases not matched to a gene. From germline, CDR1 is SNHLY and CDR2 FYNNEI.

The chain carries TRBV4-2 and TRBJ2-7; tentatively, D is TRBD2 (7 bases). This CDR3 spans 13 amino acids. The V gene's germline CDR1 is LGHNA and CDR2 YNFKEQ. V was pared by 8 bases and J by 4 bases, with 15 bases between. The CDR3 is CASGEKGGYEQYF. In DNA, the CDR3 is TGTGCCAGCGGCGAGAAGGGGGGGTACGAGCAGTACTTC.

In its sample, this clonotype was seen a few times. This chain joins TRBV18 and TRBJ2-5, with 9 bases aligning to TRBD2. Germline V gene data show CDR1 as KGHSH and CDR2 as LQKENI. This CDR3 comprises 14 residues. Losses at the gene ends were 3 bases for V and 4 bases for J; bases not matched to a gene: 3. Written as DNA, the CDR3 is TGTGCCAGCTCACCCCTGCGGGAGGGAGAGACCCAGTACTTC. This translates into CASSPLREGETQYF.

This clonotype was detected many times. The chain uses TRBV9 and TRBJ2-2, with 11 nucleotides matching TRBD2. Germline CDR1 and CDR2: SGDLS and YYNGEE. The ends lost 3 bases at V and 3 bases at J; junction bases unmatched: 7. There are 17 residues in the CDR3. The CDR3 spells CASSDRGLAEDTGELFF. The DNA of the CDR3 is TGTGCCAGCAGCGACCGGGGACTAGCGGAGGACACCGGGGAGCTGTTTTTT. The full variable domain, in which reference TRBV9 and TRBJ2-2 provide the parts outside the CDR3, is DSGVTQTPKHLITATGQRVTLRCSPRSGDLSVYWYQQSLDQGLQFLIQYYNGEERAKGNILERFSAQQFPDLHSELNLSSLELGDSALYFCASSDRGLAEDTGELFFGEGSRLTVL.

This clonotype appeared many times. As DNA, the CDR3 is TGCAGCGTGGACCCGGGACAGGGTTCCTACAATGAGCAGTTCTTC. Amino acids: CSVDPGQGSYNEQFF. The chain employs TRBV29-1 and TRBJ2-1, with 9 bases matching TRBD1. Trimming took 6 bases from V and 1 from J; bases not matched to a gene: 7. From germline, CDR1 is SQVTM and CDR2 ANQGSEA. The CDR3 loop spans 15 amino acids.

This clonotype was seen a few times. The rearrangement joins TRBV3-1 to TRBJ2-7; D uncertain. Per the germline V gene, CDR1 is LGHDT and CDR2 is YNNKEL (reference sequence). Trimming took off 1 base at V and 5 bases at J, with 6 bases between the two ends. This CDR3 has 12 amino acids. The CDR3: CASSQGPDEQYF. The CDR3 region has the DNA TGTGCCAGCAGCCAAGGGCCAGACGAGCAGTACTTC.